The next 31 T cell receptor beta chains were all read from a single sample in a study of regulatory T cells in long-lasting Graves disease. With iRepertoire HTBI primers and Arm-PCR of CDR3 regions, TCR beta libraries were built. TCRdb redid the calling of the multiplex PCR reads with MiXCR, one entry per CDR3 protein. The sample includes 680,000 or so distinct CDR3 sequences, about 15% of them seen just once. Time point indicated: newly diagnosed GD, antithyroid drugs for less than 3 months. Extracted RNA from PBMCs served as the source of the TCR library. These sequences were also reported in another study, on T cells in Graves' hyperthyroidism and ophthalmopathy.

The specimen comprised peripheral blood mononuclear cells (PBMCs), sampled at new diagnosis, from a patient treated with antithyroid drugs. Source of these receptors: a woman aged 30 to 39 with Graves disease.

There are many counts of this clonotype. A clone one base away is much larger, so this may be a read error. The rearrangement uses TRBV2 and TRBJ2-7; 9 nucleotides agree with TRBD1. Trimming took 8 bases from V and 2 from J; bases not matched to a gene: 7. The germline CDR1 and CDR2 sequences are SNHLY and FYNNEI. The CDR3 loop spans 14 amino acids. CDR3 sequence (DNA): TGTGCCAGCGGCGCCGGGACAGGGACCTACGAGCAGTACTTC. Translated: CASGAGTGTYEQYF.

As for this clonotype: This may stem from a read error, because a much larger clone lies one nucleotide away. The rearrangement joins TRBV27 to TRBJ1-1, with D tentatively TRBD1 (5 bases). The CDR3 runs 14 residues. The germline V and J ends were trimmed by 7 bases and 1 base, with 13 bases remaining between them. The germline CDR1 and CDR2 sequences are MNHEY and SMNVEV (reference sequence). The CDR3 nucleotides read TGTGCCAGCAACCGGGACTTCCCGAACACTGAAGCTTTCTTT. It is translated as CASNRDFPNTEAFF.

This clonotype occurred many times. The chain joins TRBV28 to TRBJ1-2, with D possibly TRBD1 on 6 matching bases. The CDR3 is made up of 15 amino acids. Germline CDR1 MDHEN, CDR2 SYDVKM. V was cut by 10 bases and J by 2 bases, with 20 bases left in between. For the CDR3, the DNA is TGTGCCACCGGGGGGCAGGGGAATGAAAACTATGGCTACACCTTC. It yields the protein CATGGQGNENYGYTF.

This clonotype was observed many times. The CDR3 is CASSGTLLAGGPTNEQFF. CDR3 sequence (DNA): TGTGCCAGCAGTGGGACGCTGCTAGCGGGAGGGCCGACGAATGAGCAGTTCTTC. V and J are TRBV28 and TRBJ2-1; 12 bases are a match to TRBD2. The CDR3 spans 18 residues. V lost 5 bases and J lost 7; bases outside the gene matches: 15. Germline CDR1 and CDR2: MDHEN and SYDVKM.

The CDR3 sequence is CASSQAEGQGGTEAFF. The DNA for the CDR3 is TGTGCCAGCAGCCAAGCCGAAGGACAGGGAGGGACTGAAGCTTTCTTT. The V call is TRBV4-2, the J call TRBJ1-1; the match to TRBD1 covers 8 bases. Germline CDR1 is LGHNA and CDR2 is YNFKEQ. V shed 1 base, J shed 5 bases, and the junction held 9 bases outside the gene matches. The CDR3 sequence is 16 residues long.

This clonotype has just a few counts. The chain couples TRBV7-9 to TRBJ2-7; D may be TRBD2 (6 bases). The CDR3 is 12 amino acids. Germline CDR1 is SEHNR and CDR2 is FQNEAQ (reference sequence). V lost 5 bases, J lost 8 bases, and 13 bases lay in between. CDR3 sequence: CASSPGEVKQYF. The CDR3 DNA is TGTGCCAGCAGCCCCGGGGAGGTCAAGCAGTACTTC.

This clonotype was seen at least ten times. The chain is built from TRBV2 and TRBJ1-2; D is perhaps TRBD1 (6 bases). From germline, CDR1 is SNHLY and CDR2 FYNNEI. The CDR3 length is 17 residues. V dropped 4 bases and J dropped 4 bases, with 22 bases sitting between them. The CDR3 sequence is CASSGGLGGADSYGYTF. CDR3 nucleotide sequence: TGTGCCAGCAGTGGCGGTCTTGGGGGGGCGGATTCCTATGGCTACACCTTC. Looking up the rest from reference TRBV2 and TRBJ1-2 gives the full variable domain: EPEVTQTPSHQVTQMGQEVILRCVPISNHLYFYWYRQILGQKVEFLVSFYNNEISEKSEIFDDQFSVERPDGSNFTLKIRSTKLEDSAMYFCASSGGLGGADSYGYTFGSGTRLTVV.

The J gene is TRBJ1-3, the V gene TRBV6-1; maybe TRBD1 (6 bases). Per the germline V gene, CDR1 is MNHNS and CDR2 is SASEGT. V shed 6 bases and J shed 4 bases, with 10 bases lying between them. The CDR3 has 13 residues. CDR3 bases: TGTGCCAGCAGAGTACAGGGCGGAAACACCATATATTTT. It codes for CASRVQGGNTIYF.

The chain joins TRBV27 to TRBJ2-7; 11 bases are shared with TRBD2. CDR3 length: 15 residues. From germline, CDR1 is MNHEY and CDR2 SMNVEV (reference sequence). V trimming: 6 bases; J trimming: 9 bases; junction bases outside the gene matches: 13. The CDR3 region has the DNA TGTGCCAGCAGCCGCCGACTAGCGGGACCGACGGGGCAGTACTTC. This gives the protein CASSRRLAGPTGQYF.

This clonotype has ten or more counts. J is TRBJ1-5 and V is TRBV6-5; no definite D call. Germline CDR1 MNHEY, CDR2 SVGAGI. The CDR3 sequence is 15 residues long. V was pared by 0 bases and J by 3 bases, with 9 bases between. CDR3 nucleotides: TGTGCCAGCAGTTACTCGACGGGGATCAATCAGCCCCAGCATTTT. Amino acid sequence: CASSYSTGINQPQHF.

At least ten counts were recorded for this clonotype. The chain uses TRBV7-9 and TRBJ1-1; D unresolved. Trimming pared 1 base from V and 11 bases from J, leaving 8 bases between. The CDR3 is made up of 11 amino acids. Germline CDR1 reads SEHNR; CDR2 reads FQNEAQ (reference sequence). The CDR3 DNA reads TGTGCCAGCAGCTTAGAAGTGTTGGCTTTCTTT. Protein product: CASSLEVLAFF.

The chain employs TRBV20-1 and TRBJ2-3, with D perhaps given as TRBD1 or TRBD2 (6 bases each). Looked up from germline, CDR1 is DFQATT and CDR2 is SNEGSKA (reference sequence). Trimming removed 0 bases at V and 6 bases at J, with 10 bases between. This CDR3 comprises 13 residues. The CDR3 region is CSAREGGLDTQYF. The CDR3 DNA reads TGCAGTGCTAGAGAAGGGGGACTGGATACGCAGTATTTT.

This clonotype was counted between two and nine times. V is TRBV19 and J is TRBJ1-1, with 7 bases lining up with TRBD1. Per the germline V gene, CDR1 is LNHDA and CDR2 is SQIVND (reference sequence). The CDR3 consists of 16 residues. V shed 9 bases, J shed 5 bases, and the junction held 18 bases outside the gene matches. The CDR3 spells CASYPDRWDSSTEAFF. The CDR3 DNA follows: TGTGCCAGCTACCCAGATAGATGGGACAGTTCTACTGAAGCTTTCTTT.

In this sample, this clonotype turned up many times. This rearrangement joins TRBV27 to TRBJ1-5, with D tentatively TRBD1 (5 bases). CDR1 is MNHEY and CDR2 is SMNVEV in the germline V gene (reference sequence). V lost 3 bases, J lost 7 bases, and 10 bases lay in between. The CDR3 extends over 13 amino acids. CDR3 sequence reads: CASSLKEGQPQHF. CDR3 nucleotide sequence: TGTGCCAGCAGTTTGAAAGAGGGGCAGCCCCAGCATTTT.

In its sample, this clonotype was seen a few times. The chain has TRBV27 and TRBJ2-1; perhaps TRBD1 as D (5 bases). The CDR3 covers 12 residues. The V end lost 10 bases, the J end lost 5 bases, and 12 bases lay between the germline ends. Germline V gene sequence: CDR1 MNHEY, CDR2 SMNVEV (reference sequence). The CDR3 DNA sequence: TGTGCCATCATGGGGCCGAACAATGAGCAGTTCTTC. Its protein is CAIMGPNNEQFF.

This clonotype has a count of ten or more. The chain has TRBV11-1 and TRBJ2-1; 11 bases agree with TRBD2. This CDR3 has 13 residues. The germline CDR1 and CDR2 sequences are SGHAT and FQDESV (reference sequence). V shed 1 base and J 16 bases; nucleotides not matched to a gene: 6. The CDR3 here is CASSLGTSGRCFF. CDR3 in DNA: TGTGCCAGCAGCTTAGGGACTAGCGGGCGGTGCTTCTTC.

The J gene is TRBJ1-5, the V gene TRBV30; D unclear. V lost 2 bases and J 7 bases, leaving 12 bases between the germline ends. CDR3 length equals 13 residues. Germline assignment: CDR1 GTSNPN and CDR2 SVGIG (reference sequence). The CDR3 is CAWSTRRIQPQHF. The DNA for the CDR3 is TGTGCCTGGAGTACCAGGAGGATCCAGCCCCAGCATTTT. The full variable domain, in which reference TRBV30 and TRBJ1-5 provide the parts outside the CDR3, is SQTIHQWPATLVQPVGSPLSLECTVEGTSNPNLYWYRQAAGRGLQLLFYSVGIGQISSEVPQNLSASRPQDRQFILSSKKLLLSDSGFYLCAWSTRRIQPQHFGDGTRLSIL.

The chain links TRBV7-2 to TRBJ2-3; possible D gene TRBD1, 6 bases. The J call may be mistaken, given a closer DNA end match to TRBJ2-1. The CDR3 runs 15 residues. From germline, CDR1 is SGHTA and CDR2 FQGNSA. The CDR3 bases are TGTGCCAGCAGCTTTGGGCAAACAGGGAACCACGAGCAGTTCTTC. It specifies CASSFGQTGNHEQFF.

This clonotype has a handful of counts. The chain couples TRBV6-1 to TRBJ2-7, with D tentatively TRBD1 (6 bases). V shed 6 bases and J shed 6 bases, with 18 bases lying between them. The CDR3 sequence is 14 residues long. In germline, CDR1 is MNHNS, CDR2 SASEGT. DNA of the CDR3: TGTGCCAGCAGCCTTATTACAGGGCAGGCCGAGCAGTACTTC. Translation gives CASSLITGQAEQYF.

To note about this clonotype: Lacking the conserved final phenylalanine or tryptophan, this CDR3 likely reflects a read error. This chain joins TRBV12-3 or TRBV12-4 and TRBJ2-3; D remains unclear. V was shortened by 3 bases and J by 1 base, with 8 bases between the two germline ends. The CDR3 length is 14 residues. In DNA, the CDR3 is TGTGCCAGCAGTTTTATTGAGGGCACAGATACGCAGTATTCT. Its translation: CASSFIEGTDTQYS.

The rearrangement uses TRBV2 and TRBJ1-1; D gene uncertain. The CDR3 is 13 residues long. Trimming removed 9 bases at V and 1 base at J, with 12 bases between. Germline values: CDR1 SNHLY, CDR2 FYNNEI. DNA of the CDR3: TGTGCCAGTTCGGGAGAGGGGAACACTGAAGCTTTCTTT. It yields the protein CASSGEGNTEAFF.

At least ten counts were recorded for this clonotype. The chain links TRBV20-1 to TRBJ1-2; D possibly corresponds to TRBD1 (5 bases). The CDR3 runs to 13 residues. V was cut by 6 bases and J by 10 bases, with 21 bases left in between. Looked up from germline, CDR1 is DFQATT and CDR2 is SNEGSKA (reference sequence). CDR3 sequence reads: CSARPGGGFHYTF. CDR3 nucleotide sequence: TGCAGTGCCCGACCCGGCGGGGGATTTCACTACACCTTC.

This chain connects TRBV28 to TRBJ1-1; 8 bases line up with TRBD1. The CDR3 extends over 16 amino acids. V was clipped by 7 bases and J by 6 bases; unmatched bases: 16. The germline CDR1 and CDR2 sequences are MDHEN and SYDVKM. The CDR3 spells CASKTGGQGAFSEAFF. CDR3 nucleotides: TGTGCCAGCAAAACCGGGGGGCAGGGGGCGTTCTCTGAAGCTTTCTTT.

The gene calls are TRBV6-2 or TRBV6-3 and TRBJ1-2, with D perhaps TRBD1 (6 bases). V lost 4 bases and J lost 5, with 17 bases in between. The CDR3 is made up of 15 amino acids. Germline V lookup: CDR1 MNHEY, CDR2 SVGEGT. CDR3: CASSSIRGGGYGYTF. CDR3 sequence (DNA): TGTGCCAGCAGTTCCATACGGGGGGGCGGATATGGCTACACCTTC.

This clonotype has ten or more counts. V gene TRBV3-1 combines with J gene TRBJ2-1; D is unresolved. The CDR3 is made up of 13 amino acids. The germline V gene has CDR1 LGHDT and CDR2 YNNKEL (reference sequence). Trimming took 0 bases from V and 3 from J, leaving 3 bases between them. CDR3 sequence (DNA): TGTGCCAGCAGCCAAGAGTACTACAATGAGCAGTTCTTC. This gives the protein CASSQEYYNEQFF.

Many counts were recorded for this clonotype. The chain links TRBV28 to TRBJ1-2; D is possibly TRBD1 (5 bases). V was trimmed by 6 bases and J by 4 bases, leaving 18 bases between them. Germline CDR1 is MDHEN and CDR2 is SYDVKM. This CDR3 contains 15 residues. Written as DNA, the CDR3 is TGTGCCAGCAGCAAGGATTCCGTGGGGGTCTATGGCTACACCTTC. Translating gives CASSKDSVGVYGYTF.

V gene TRBV12-3 or TRBV12-4 combines with J gene TRBJ2-7, with D hard to call. The CDR3 extends over 14 amino acids. V was clipped by 4 bases and J by 1 base, with 11 bases between them. CDR3 loop: CASSSNGPSYEQYF. The CDR3 coding sequence is TGTGCCAGCAGTTCCAACGGACCGTCCTACGAGCAGTACTTC.

In its sample, this clonotype was seen many times. The rearrangement links TRBV28 to TRBJ1-1, with 7 nucleotides matching TRBD1. Germline V gives CDR1 MDHEN, CDR2 SYDVKM. Trimming took 7 bases from V and 3 from J; bases not matched to a gene: 11. The CDR3 spans 15 residues. This CDR3 reads CASIPSTGFDTEAFF. The CDR3 bases are TGTGCCAGCATACCCTCGACAGGGTTTGACACTGAAGCTTTCTTT.

This clonotype was seen a few times. This chain connects TRBV24-1 to TRBJ2-7; D remains ambiguous. The CDR3 is 11 amino acids. The germline V gene encodes CDR1 KGHDR and CDR2 SFDVKD. V was trimmed by 1 base and J by 12 bases, leaving 9 bases between them. The CDR3: CATSDFGKWYF. DNA of the CDR3: TGTGCCACCAGTGATTTTGGGAAATGGTACTTC.

The gene calls are TRBV28 and TRBJ2-4, with 7 positions matching TRBD1. V lost 5 bases, J lost 8 bases, and 12 bases stayed unmatched. The CDR3 consists of 15 residues. Germline V CDR1 and CDR2: MDHEN, SYDVKM. CDR3 amino acids: CASSPMAQGVYIQYF. As DNA, the CDR3 is TGTGCCAGCAGTCCGATGGCCCAGGGGGTTTACATTCAGTACTTC.

This clonotype was counted a few times. This chain joins TRBV10-3 and TRBJ1-2; 8 bases line up with TRBD1. The ends lost 8 bases at V and 4 bases at J; junction bases unmatched: 9. The CDR3 totals 14 residues. Germline V gene sequence: CDR1 ENHRY, CDR2 SYGVKD. CDR3 region: CAISPGGWGYGYTF. Here the CDR3 DNA reads TGTGCCATCTCCCCAGGGGGCTGGGGCTATGGCTACACCTTC.